The rows below give T cell receptor beta chains drawn from one sample of a study of cytomegalovirus exposure and HLA in healthy donors. The protocol was immunoSEQ multiplex PCR, while the TCRdb copy is restricted to in-frame clones and leaves out a portion. The sample lists approximately 150,000 clones; roughly four fifths were seen once. The material sequenced was PBMCs. Receptors originate from a man aged 45-60 years in good health and CMV-seropositive. Both conserved end residues are part of each CDR3. The D gene is left open where the match is weak. Part of the rows lack a size; the others show once, few, many or a class for expanded clones.

j_call: TRBJ2-7; d_call: TRBD2; v_call: TRBV28; cdr3_length: 16; clone_size: many; cdr3_nt: TGTGCCAGCAGCTTAACTTCGACTAGCGGGAGTTCCGAGCAGTACTTC; cdr3_aa: CASSLTSTSGSSEQYF
j_call: TRBJ1-6; d_call: TRBD1; v_call: TRBV7-2; cdr3_length: 15; clone_size: -; cdr3_nt: TGTGCCAGCAGCCTGGGACAGGGGGGACAATCACCCCTCCACTTT; cdr3_aa: CASSLGQGGQSPLHF
j_call: TRBJ1-3; d_call: -; v_call: TRBV29-1; cdr3_length: 12; clone_size: -; cdr3_nt: TGCAGCGCCGGGGAGTCTGGAAACACCATATATTTT; cdr3_aa: CSAGESGNTIYF
j_call: TRBJ1-5; d_call: -; v_call: TRBV5-6; cdr3_length: 15; clone_size: -; cdr3_nt: TGTGCCAGCAGCCATGGCTCAGGGGGCAATCAGCCCCAGCATTTT; cdr3_aa: CASSHGSGGNQPQHF
j_call: TRBJ2-7; d_call: TRBD2; v_call: TRBV18; cdr3_length: 16; clone_size: -; cdr3_nt: TGTGCCAGCTCACCCTCGGCGGGAGGGCCTCGTACTGAGCAGTACTTC; cdr3_aa: CASSPSAGGPRTEQYF
j_call: TRBJ2-6; d_call: -; v_call: TRBV11-2; cdr3_length: 19; clone_size: -; cdr3_nt: TGTGCCAGCAGCTCCTTTAAGGGAGGTCGGTCATCTGGGGCCAACGTCCTGACTTTC; cdr3_aa: CASSSFKGGRSSGANVLTF
j_call: TRBJ1-2; d_call: -; v_call: TRBV16; cdr3_length: 13; clone_size: -; cdr3_nt: TGTGCCAGCAGCCAATCGGCAGGCGCTGGCTACACCTTC; cdr3_aa: CASSQSAGAGYTF
j_call: TRBJ2-7; d_call: -; v_call: TRBV27; cdr3_length: 14; clone_size: -; cdr3_nt: TGTGCCAGCAGTTTATCGCCAGGGGTGGACGAGCAGTACTTC; cdr3_aa: CASSLSPGVDEQYF
j_call: TRBJ1-4; d_call: -; v_call: TRBV10-3; cdr3_length: 16; clone_size: -; cdr3_nt: TGTGCCATCAGTGACCCCGGGGGAAGGGTTGGTGAAAAACTGTTTTTT; cdr3_aa: CAISDPGGRVGEKLFF
j_call: TRBJ2-1; d_call: -; v_call: TRBV19; cdr3_length: 14; clone_size: -; cdr3_nt: TGTGCCAGTAGTATAACGGGCTCCTACAATGAGCAGTTCTTC; cdr3_aa: CASSITGSYNEQFF
j_call: TRBJ2-1; d_call: TRBD2; v_call: TRBV6-1; cdr3_length: 15; clone_size: -; cdr3_nt: TGTGCCAGCAGTGACTGGGGGGGAGTCCACAATGAGCAGTTCTTC; cdr3_aa: CASSDWGGVHNEQFF
j_call: TRBJ1-1; d_call: -; v_call: TRBV19; cdr3_length: 15; clone_size: -; cdr3_nt: TGTGCCAGTAGTATAATTGGGGCAGCGAACGCTGAAGCTTTCTTT; cdr3_aa: CASSIIGAANAEAFF
j_call: TRBJ2-5; d_call: -; v_call: TRBV11-2; cdr3_length: 14; clone_size: few; cdr3_nt: TGTGCCAGCAGCCTCCGGGACTCCTTTACGGAGCAGTACTTC; cdr3_aa: CASSLRDSFTEQYF
j_call: TRBJ2-3; d_call: TRBD1; v_call: TRBV2; cdr3_length: 15; clone_size: -; cdr3_nt: TGTGCCAGCAGAACAGGGGGCATTTTCTCAGATACGCAGTATTTT; cdr3_aa: CASRTGGIFSDTQYF
j_call: TRBJ2-3; d_call: TRBD2; v_call: TRBV19; cdr3_length: 15; clone_size: -; cdr3_nt: TGTGCCAGTAGTAAGCTAGCGGGAGTCGTAGATACGCAGTATTTT; cdr3_aa: CASSKLAGVVDTQYF
j_call: TRBJ2-7; d_call: -; v_call: TRBV11-1; cdr3_length: 12; clone_size: -; cdr3_nt: TGTGCCAGCAGCTTACATGCGGACGAGCAGTACTTC; cdr3_aa: CASSLHADEQYF
j_call: TRBJ1-1; d_call: -; v_call: TRBV28; cdr3_length: 15; clone_size: -; cdr3_nt: TGTGCCAGCAGCGGCCGGAGCGTGGTGAACACTGAAGCTTTCTTT; cdr3_aa: CASSGRSVVNTEAFF
j_call: TRBJ1-1; d_call: TRBD1; v_call: TRBV2; cdr3_length: 17; clone_size: few; cdr3_nt: TGTGCCAGCAGTGTAAGGGACAGCCTAGTCGAGAACACTGAAGCTTTCTTT; cdr3_aa: CASSVRDSLVENTEAFF
j_call: TRBJ2-2; d_call: -; v_call: TRBV9; cdr3_length: 14; clone_size: -; cdr3_nt: TGTGCCAGCAGCGTGTCCCAACAGGGCGGGGAGCTGTTTTTT; cdr3_aa: CASSVSQQGGELFF
j_call: TRBJ1-2; d_call: -; v_call: TRBV18; cdr3_length: 13; clone_size: once; cdr3_nt: TGTGCCAGCTCACCTCCGGTAGGGAGTGGCTACACCTTC; cdr3_aa: CASSPPVGSGYTF
j_call: TRBJ2-3; d_call: TRBD2; v_call: TRBV9; cdr3_length: 15; clone_size: -; cdr3_nt: TGTGCCAGCAGCCCTCGGACTAGCGGCACAGATACGCAGTATTTT; cdr3_aa: CASSPRTSGTDTQYF
j_call: TRBJ2-2; d_call: TRBD2; v_call: TRBV30; cdr3_length: 15; clone_size: -; cdr3_nt: TGTGCCTGGATTAGCGGGGGGCTGAATACAGGGGAGCTGTTTTTT; cdr3_aa: CAWISGGLNTGELFF